A selection of T cell receptor beta chains follows, all from one sample in a study of blood T cell repertoires in COVID-19. Only in-frame clones appear in the TCRdb table, and some are missing; sequencing was by immunoSEQ multiplex PCR. Of approximately 210,000 clones in the sample, less than 90% were seen once. The sample was peripheral blood. Source of these receptors: a woman between 65 and 79 years old with active or convalescent COVID-19. Each CDR3 is given with its conserved first and last residue. Each record gives: J gene, D gene, clone size, V gene, CDR3 DNA, CDR3 protein. A D gene is named only where the DNA matches it firmly. Not all rows give a size; the values are once, few, many and, for expanded clones, a class.

j_gene: TRBJ1-2; d_gene: NA; abundance: NA; v_gene: TRBV6-5; CDR3nt: TGTGCCAGCAGTCGTGCACTCGGTGGCTATGGCTACACCTTC; CDR3aa: CASSRALGGYGYTF
j_gene: TRBJ1-1; d_gene: TRBD1; abundance: NA; v_gene: TRBV29-1; CDR3nt: TGCAGCGTACAAGAAACAGGGGTGGGAGAAGCTTTCTTT; CDR3aa: CSVQETGVGEAFF
j_gene: TRBJ2-7; d_gene: TRBD1; abundance: NA; v_gene: TRBV28; CDR3nt: TGTGCCAGCAGCCTGACAGGGCCCTACGAGCAGTACTTC; CDR3aa: CASSLTGPYEQYF
j_gene: TRBJ2-7; d_gene: TRBD2; abundance: NA; v_gene: TRBV5-4; CDR3nt: TGTGCCAGCAGCTTGGGGGGACTAGCGGGAGGACTGGACGAGCAGTACTTC; CDR3aa: CASSLGGLAGGLDEQYF
j_gene: TRBJ2-5; d_gene: TRBD2; abundance: NA; v_gene: TRBV28; CDR3nt: TGTGCCAGCAGTTTCCCAGCGGGAGCGCAGACCCAGTACTTC; CDR3aa: CASSFPAGAQTQYF
j_gene: TRBJ1-2; d_gene: TRBD1; abundance: NA; v_gene: TRBV6-5; CDR3nt: TGTGCCAGCAGTTGGGGGACAGGGGAAGGTGGCTACACCTTC; CDR3aa: CASSWGTGEGGYTF
j_gene: TRBJ1-5; d_gene: NA; abundance: NA; v_gene: TRBV6-1; CDR3nt: TGTGCCAGCAGTGAAGCAGCGACAGGCTCTTGGAATCAGCCCCAGCATTTT; CDR3aa: CASSEAATGSWNQPQHF
j_gene: TRBJ2-3; d_gene: TRBD2; abundance: NA; v_gene: TRBV2; CDR3nt: TGTGCCATCTCACGACTAGCAGGAACAGATACGCAGTATTTT; CDR3aa: CAISRLAGTDTQYF
j_gene: TRBJ1-1; d_gene: TRBD1; abundance: few; v_gene: TRBV7-9; CDR3nt: TGTGCCAGCAGCCTCGGGCTGGCAGGGGGCATGGCTGAAGCTTTCTTT; CDR3aa: CASSLGLAGGMAEAFF
j_gene: TRBJ2-7; d_gene: TRBD2; abundance: NA; v_gene: TRBV2; CDR3nt: TGTGCCAGCAGTGTCTCTGGGGGAGGGCCTTACGAGCAGTACTTC; CDR3aa: CASSVSGGGPYEQYF
j_gene: TRBJ1-5; d_gene: TRBD1; abundance: few; v_gene: TRBV19; CDR3nt: TGTGCCAGTAGCCCGGGGGACAGGGGAGATCAGCCCCAGCATTTT; CDR3aa: CASSPGDRGDQPQHF
j_gene: TRBJ1-2; d_gene: NA; abundance: NA; v_gene: TRBV2; CDR3nt: TGTGCCAGCACCCCACCCGGGGAGACATATGGCTACACCTTC; CDR3aa: CASTPPGETYGYTF
j_gene: TRBJ2-3; d_gene: TRBD2; abundance: NA; v_gene: TRBV12-5; CDR3nt: TGTGCTAGTGGTTGGGCTAGCGGGTACACAGATACGCAGTATTTT; CDR3aa: CASGWASGYTDTQYF
j_gene: TRBJ1-2; d_gene: TRBD1; abundance: NA; v_gene: TRBV5-8; CDR3nt: TGTGCCAGCGCAACCGGACAGGGATATGGCTACACCTTC; CDR3aa: CASATGQGYGYTF